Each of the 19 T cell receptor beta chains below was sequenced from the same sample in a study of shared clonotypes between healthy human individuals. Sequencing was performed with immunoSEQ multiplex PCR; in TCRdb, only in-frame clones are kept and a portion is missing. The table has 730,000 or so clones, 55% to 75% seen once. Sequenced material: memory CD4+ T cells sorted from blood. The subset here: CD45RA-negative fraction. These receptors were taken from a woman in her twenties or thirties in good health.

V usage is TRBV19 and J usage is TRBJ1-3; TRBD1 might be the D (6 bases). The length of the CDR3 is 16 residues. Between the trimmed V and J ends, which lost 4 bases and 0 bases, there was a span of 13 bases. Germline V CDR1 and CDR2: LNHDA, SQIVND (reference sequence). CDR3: CASSSGRDNSGNTIYF. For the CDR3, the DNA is TGTGCCAGTAGTAGTGGCCGGGACAACTCTGGAAACACCATATATTTT.

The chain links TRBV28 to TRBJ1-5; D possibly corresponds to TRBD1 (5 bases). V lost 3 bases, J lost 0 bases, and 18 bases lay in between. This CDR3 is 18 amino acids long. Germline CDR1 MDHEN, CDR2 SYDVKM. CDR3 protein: CASSLAGRTTYSNQPQHF. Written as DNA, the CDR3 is TGTGCCAGCAGTTTGGCGGGACGGACTACATATAGCAATCAGCCCCAGCATTTT.

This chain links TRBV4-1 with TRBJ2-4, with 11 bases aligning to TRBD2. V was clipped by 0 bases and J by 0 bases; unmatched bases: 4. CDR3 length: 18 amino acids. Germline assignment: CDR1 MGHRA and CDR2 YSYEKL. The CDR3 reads CASSQDKGLAAAKNIQYF. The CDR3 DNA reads TGCGCCAGCAGCCAAGATAAGGGACTAGCGGCAGCCAAAAACATTCAGTACTTC.

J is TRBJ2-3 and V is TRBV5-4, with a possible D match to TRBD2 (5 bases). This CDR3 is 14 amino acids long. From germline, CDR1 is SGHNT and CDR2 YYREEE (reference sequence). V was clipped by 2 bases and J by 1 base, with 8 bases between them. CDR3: CASSLLVGTDTQYF. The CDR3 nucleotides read TGTGCCAGCAGCTTACTAGTGGGCACAGATACGCAGTATTTT. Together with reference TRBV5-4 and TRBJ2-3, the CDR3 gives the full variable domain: ETGVTQSPTHLIKTRGQQVTLRCSSQSGHNTVSWYQQALGQGPQFIFQYYREEENGRGNFPPRFSGLQFPNYSSELNVNALELDDSALYLCASSLLVGTDTQYFGPGTRLTVL.

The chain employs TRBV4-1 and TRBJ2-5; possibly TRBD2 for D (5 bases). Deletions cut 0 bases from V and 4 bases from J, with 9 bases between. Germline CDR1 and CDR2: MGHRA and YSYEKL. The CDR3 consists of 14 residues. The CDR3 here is CASSQDARVETQYF. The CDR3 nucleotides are TGCGCCAGCAGCCAAGATGCGAGGGTAGAGACCCAGTACTTC.

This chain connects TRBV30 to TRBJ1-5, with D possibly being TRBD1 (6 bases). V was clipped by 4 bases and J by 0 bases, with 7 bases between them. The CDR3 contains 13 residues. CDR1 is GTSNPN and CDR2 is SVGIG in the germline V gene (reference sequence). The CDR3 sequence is CAWNRDSNQPQHF. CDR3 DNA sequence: TGTGCCTGGAACAGGGATAGCAATCAGCCCCAGCATTTT.

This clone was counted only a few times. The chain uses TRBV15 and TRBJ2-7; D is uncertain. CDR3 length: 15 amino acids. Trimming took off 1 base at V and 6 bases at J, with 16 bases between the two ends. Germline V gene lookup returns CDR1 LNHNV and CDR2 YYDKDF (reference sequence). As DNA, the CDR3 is TGTGCCACCAGCAGAGGACCGGATTCGGTAGGCGAGCAGTACTTC. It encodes CATSRGPDSVGEQYF. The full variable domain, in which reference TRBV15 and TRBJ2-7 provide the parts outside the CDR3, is DAMVIQNPRYQVTQFGKPVTLSCSQTLNHNVMYWYQQKSSQAPKLLFHYYDKDFNNEADTPDNFQSRRPNTSFCFLDIRSPGLGDTAMYLCATSRGPDSVGEQYFGPGTRLTVT.

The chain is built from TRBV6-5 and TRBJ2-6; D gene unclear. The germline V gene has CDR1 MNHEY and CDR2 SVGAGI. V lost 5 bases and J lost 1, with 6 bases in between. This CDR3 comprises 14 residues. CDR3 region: CASSPRSGANVLTF. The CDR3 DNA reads TGTGCCAGCAGTCCTCGATCTGGGGCCAACGTCCTGACTTTC.

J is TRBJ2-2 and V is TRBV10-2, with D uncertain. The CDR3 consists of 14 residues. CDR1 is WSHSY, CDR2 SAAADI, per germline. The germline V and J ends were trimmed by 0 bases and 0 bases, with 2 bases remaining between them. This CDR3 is CASSESTNTGELFF. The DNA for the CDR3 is TGCGCCAGCAGTGAGTCGACGAACACCGGGGAGCTGTTTTTT.

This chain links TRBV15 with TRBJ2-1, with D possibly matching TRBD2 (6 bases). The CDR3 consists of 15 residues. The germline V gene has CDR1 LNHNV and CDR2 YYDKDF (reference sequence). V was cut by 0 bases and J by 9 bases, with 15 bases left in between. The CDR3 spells CATSRDSNREREQFF. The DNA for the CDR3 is TGTGCCACCAGCAGAGATTCGAATCGGGAGCGTGAGCAGTTCTTC. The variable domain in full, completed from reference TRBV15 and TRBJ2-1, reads DAMVIQNPRYQVTQFGKPVTLSCSQTLNHNVMYWYQQKSSQAPKLLFHYYDKDFNNEADTPDNFQSRRPNTSFCFLDIRSPGLGDTAMYLCATSRDSNREREQFFGPGTRLTVL.

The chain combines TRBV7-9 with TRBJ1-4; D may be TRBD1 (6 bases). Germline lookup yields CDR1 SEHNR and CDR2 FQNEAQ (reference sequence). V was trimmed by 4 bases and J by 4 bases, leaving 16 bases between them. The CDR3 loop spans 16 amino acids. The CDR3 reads CASSSKQGKVNEKLFF. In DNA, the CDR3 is TGTGCCAGCAGCTCTAAGCAGGGGAAGGTTAATGAAAAACTGTTTTTT.

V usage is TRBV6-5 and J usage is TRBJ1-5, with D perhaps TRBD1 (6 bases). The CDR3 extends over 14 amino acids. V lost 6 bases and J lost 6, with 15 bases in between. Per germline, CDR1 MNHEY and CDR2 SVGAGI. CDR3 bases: TGTGCCAGCAGCGTTCAGGGGCTGCGTCAGCCCCAGCATTTT. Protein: CASSVQGLRQPQHF.

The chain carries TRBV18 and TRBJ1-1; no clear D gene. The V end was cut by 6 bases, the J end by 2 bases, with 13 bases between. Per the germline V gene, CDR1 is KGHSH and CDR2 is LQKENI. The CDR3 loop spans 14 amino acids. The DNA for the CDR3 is TGTGCCAGCTCTCTCCGAGAAACAAACACTGAAGCTTTCTTT. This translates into CASSLRETNTEAFF.

This CDR3 is CASSSGQGTGELFF. The CDR3 nucleotides read TGTGCCAGCAGCTCGGGACAGGGAACCGGGGAGCTGTTTTTT. The gene calls are TRBV7-3 and TRBJ2-2; 9 bases are a match to TRBD1. After removal of 4 bases from V and 5 bases from J, the junction contained 2 bases not matched to a gene. The CDR3 spans 14 residues. Germline-derived CDR1 and CDR2 are SGHTA and FQGTGA.

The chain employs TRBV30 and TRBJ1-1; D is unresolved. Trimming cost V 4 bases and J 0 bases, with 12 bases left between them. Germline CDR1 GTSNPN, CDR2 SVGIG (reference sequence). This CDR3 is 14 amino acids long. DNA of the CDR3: TGTGCCTGGACCCCTCCATCCATGAACACTGAAGCTTTCTTT. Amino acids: CAWTPPSMNTEAFF.

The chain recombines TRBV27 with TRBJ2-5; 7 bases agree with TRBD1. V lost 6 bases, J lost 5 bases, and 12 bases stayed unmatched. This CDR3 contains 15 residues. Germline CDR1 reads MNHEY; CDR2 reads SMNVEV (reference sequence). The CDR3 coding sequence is TGTGCCAGCAGCGGAATGAGGGGGCGAGGGGAGACCCAGTACTTC. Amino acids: CASSGMRGRGETQYF.

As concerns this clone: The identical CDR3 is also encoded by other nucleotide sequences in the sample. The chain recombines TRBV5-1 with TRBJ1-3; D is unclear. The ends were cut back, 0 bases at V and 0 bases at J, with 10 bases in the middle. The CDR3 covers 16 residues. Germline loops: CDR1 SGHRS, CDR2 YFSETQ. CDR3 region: CASSLGPQSSGNTIYF. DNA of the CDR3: TGCGCCAGCAGCTTGGGCCCCCAGAGCTCTGGAAACACCATATATTTT.

In DNA form, the CDR3 reads TGTGCCAGTAGTATAGATCTGGAAATAGAGACCCAGTACTTC. This translates into CASSIDLEIETQYF. The chain links TRBV19 to TRBJ2-5, with unresolved D. The germline gives CDR1 LNHDA, CDR2 SQIVND (reference sequence). V lost 0 bases to trimming and J lost 4 bases, with 9 bases between them. This CDR3 has 14 residues.

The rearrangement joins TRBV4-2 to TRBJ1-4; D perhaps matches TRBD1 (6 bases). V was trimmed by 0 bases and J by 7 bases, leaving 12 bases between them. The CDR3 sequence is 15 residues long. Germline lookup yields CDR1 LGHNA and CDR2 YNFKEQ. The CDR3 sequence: CASSQDQGPAEKLFF. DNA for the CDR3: TGTGCCAGCAGCCAAGATCAGGGGCCGGCTGAAAAACTGTTTTTT.